Below, 29 T cell receptor beta chains from the same sample are listed, as sequenced in a study of T cell responses to AZD1222 COVID-19 vaccine. Data came from immunoSEQ multiplex PCR; TCRdb stores just in-frame clones and leaves some out. The repertoire has some 120,000 clones, approximately 82% of them found once; the top ten carry about 27%. The sample consisted of peripheral blood, taken 28 days after the second AZD1222 dose. These receptors were collected from an adult who received the AZD1222 COVID-19 vaccine.

V gene TRBV4-3 combines with J gene TRBJ1-2; 8 bases align to TRBD1. With V trimmed by 4 bases and J by 8 bases, 15 bases remained unmatched. Looked up from germline, CDR1 is LGHNA and CDR2 is YSLEER. This CDR3 contains 16 residues. In DNA, the CDR3 is TGCGCCAGCAGCCCCGAAGAGCGGACAGGGATCGGGGGCTACACCTTC. Amino acids: CASSPEERTGIGGYTF.

This sequence joins TRBV7-9 and TRBJ2-7; D gene unclear. The CDR3 sequence is 13 residues long. Trimming removed 2 bases from V and 4 bases from J, with 9 bases in between. Germline V gives CDR1 SEHNR, CDR2 FQNEAQ (reference sequence). CDR3 protein: CASSLLPQYEQYF. CDR3 DNA: TGTGCCAGCAGCTTACTCCCTCAATACGAGCAGTACTTC.

The chain joins TRBV6-6 to TRBJ2-3, with D possibly TRBD2 on 6 matching bases. The length of the CDR3 is 15 residues. CDR1 and CDR2 (germline): MNHNY, SVGAGI (reference sequence). V shed 0 bases and J shed 4 bases, with 11 bases lying between them. Here the CDR3 DNA reads TGTGCCAGCAGTTACTCCCCTAGCGAGGCAGATACGCAGTATTTT. It codes for CASSYSPSEADTQYF.

The chain employs TRBV27 and TRBJ2-5; TRBD1 or TRBD2 may be the D gene (6 bases each). This CDR3 is built from 15 residues. With 6 bases removed from V and 1 base from J, the gap between germline ends came to 15 bases. Germline V gene sequence: CDR1 MNHEY, CDR2 SMNVEV (reference sequence). The CDR3 DNA follows: TGTGCCAGCAGGGGGCCGGGGGCCATCCAAGAGACCCAGTACTTC. Protein product: CASRGPGAIQETQYF.

This sequence joins TRBV10-1 and TRBJ2-6; 11 bases fit TRBD1. The CDR3 covers 20 residues. Germline V CDR1 and CDR2: WNHNN, SYGVQD (reference sequence). Trimming at V came to 3 bases and at J to 4 bases, leaving 14 bases not matched to a gene. CDR3 loop: CASSEAGGTGGSLGANVLTF. The CDR3 nucleotides read TGCGCCAGCAGTGAAGCTGGGGGGACAGGGGGATCTCTGGGGGCCAACGTCCTGACTTTC.

This clone appeared once. The chain has TRBV19 and TRBJ1-1; D is perhaps TRBD1 (5 bases). Germline values: CDR1 LNHDA, CDR2 SQIVND (reference sequence). The CDR3 length is 16 residues. V dropped 7 bases and J dropped 6 bases, with 24 bases sitting between them. The CDR3 loop is CASKIGTERVGAEAFF. DNA of the CDR3: TGTGCCAGTAAGATAGGAACCGAGAGAGTAGGGGCTGAAGCTTTCTTT.

The rearrangement links TRBV7-2 to TRBJ2-7; D gene ambiguous. The CDR3 runs 16 residues. V lost 3 bases and J 1 base, leaving 16 bases between the germline ends. Looked up from germline, CDR1 is SGHTA and CDR2 is FQGNSA. The CDR3 sequence is CASSFRDSSLSYEQYF. CDR3 sequence (DNA): TGTGCCAGCAGCTTTAGGGATAGCTCCCTATCCTACGAGCAGTACTTC.

The chain joins TRBV10-3 to TRBJ1-2; D is ambiguous. V lost 3 bases and J 6 bases, leaving 11 bases between the germline ends. Germline-derived CDR1 and CDR2 are ENHRY and SYGVKD. The CDR3 loop spans 13 amino acids. CDR3 nucleotides: TGTGCCATCAGTGAAAACACCCCGAATGGCTACACCTTC. This codes for CAISENTPNGYTF.

CDR3 bases: TGCGCCAGCAGCTTGGCTTCTAGCTACGAGCAGTACTTC. It encodes CASSLASSYEQYF. The rearrangement links TRBV5-1 to TRBJ2-7; no reliable D call. The CDR3 contains 13 residues. With 0 bases removed from V and 3 bases from J, the gap between germline ends came to 7 bases. Germline V CDR1 and CDR2: SGHRS, YFSETQ.

The chain recombines TRBV9 with TRBJ2-5; D possibly uses TRBD1 or TRBD2 (6 bases each). CDR3 length: 13 amino acids. V lost 4 bases and J lost 4, with 11 bases in between. Looked up from germline, CDR1 is SGDLS and CDR2 is YYNGEE. The CDR3 here is CASSTRGPETQYF. CDR3 nucleotide sequence: TGTGCCAGCAGCACCCGGGGGCCAGAGACCCAGTACTTC.

The chain recombines TRBV30 with TRBJ1-1, with no clear D. V was clipped by 3 bases and J by 1 base, with 12 bases between them. Germline lookup yields CDR1 GTSNPN and CDR2 SVGIG (reference sequence). The CDR3 length is 14 residues. The CDR3 DNA reads TGTGCCTGGAGAAGGATTGAGACGAACACTGAAGCTTTCTTT. Translating it yields CAWRRIETNTEAFF.

This clone was observed a handful of times. The chain has TRBV27 and TRBJ2-7; 7 positions match TRBD2. Per germline, CDR1 MNHEY and CDR2 SMNVEV (reference sequence). V was pared by 4 bases and J by 1 base, with 4 bases of the junction left unmatched. This CDR3 spans 14 amino acids. CDR3 sequence: CASSSPGRSYEQYF. In DNA form, the CDR3 reads TGTGCCAGCAGTTCCCCCGGGAGGTCCTACGAGCAGTACTTC.

This chain's CDR3 is CASSYAGTQGSYGYTF. The DNA of the CDR3 is TGTGCCAGCAGCTACGCAGGCACACAGGGCTCCTATGGCTACACCTTC. The gene calls are TRBV27 and TRBJ1-2; TRBD1 might be the D (6 bases). V gave up 6 bases and J gave up 4 bases, with 21 bases separating them. Looked up from germline, CDR1 is MNHEY and CDR2 is SMNVEV (reference sequence). CDR3 length: 16 amino acids.

The chain recombines TRBV7-8 with TRBJ1-1; D is perhaps TRBD1 (5 bases). The CDR3 runs to 14 residues. The V end was cut by 1 base, the J end by 0 bases, with 6 bases between. Germline V gene sequence: CDR1 SGHVS, CDR2 FQNEAQ. CDR3: CASSLGGVNTEAFF. The CDR3 DNA is TGTGCCAGCAGCTTAGGGGGGGTGAACACTGAAGCTTTCTTT.

The chain couples TRBV7-9 to TRBJ2-3, with a possible D match to TRBD1 (6 bases). Germline V lookup: CDR1 SEHNR, CDR2 FQNEAQ (reference sequence). CDR3 size: 15 residues. Trimming cost V 5 bases and J 0 bases, with 12 bases left between them. The CDR3 nucleotides read TGTGCCAGCAGCCCCCGAGGGGGTAGCACAGATACGCAGTATTTT. Amino acids: CASSPRGGSTDTQYF. Using reference TRBV7-9 and TRBJ2-3 for the parts outside the CDR3, the full variable domain is DTGVSQNPRHKITKRGQNVTFRCDPISEHNRLYWYRQTLGQGPEFLTYFQNEAQLEKSRLLSDRFSAERPKGSFSTLEIQRTEQGDSAMYLCASSPRGGSTDTQYFGPGTRLTVL.

The V gene is TRBV5-1, the J gene TRBJ1-4; 10 bases agree with TRBD1. The germline gives CDR1 SGHRS, CDR2 YFSETQ. Trimming removed 4 bases from V and 6 bases from J; junction bases left unmatched: 6. CDR3 length: 15 amino acids. The CDR3 spells CASSLLGTGDEKLFF. The CDR3 DNA follows: TGCGCCAGCAGCCTGTTGGGGACAGGGGATGAAAAACTGTTTTTT.

The rearrangement joins TRBV4-3 to TRBJ2-1, with D hard to call. The CDR3 is made up of 14 amino acids. CDR1 LGHNA and CDR2 YSLEER come from the germline V gene. The ends were cut back, 2 bases at V and 0 bases at J, with 5 bases in the middle. The CDR3 is CASSQHSSYNEQFF. The DNA of the CDR3 is TGCGCCAGCAGCCAACACAGCTCCTACAATGAGCAGTTCTTC.

The chain employs TRBV6-9 and TRBJ1-1, with D possibly TRBD1 on 6 matching bases. This CDR3 has 13 residues. V lost 9 bases and J lost 2, with 13 bases in between. Germline-derived CDR1 and CDR2 are MNHGY and SVAAGI. In DNA, the CDR3 is TGTGCCAGAAGAACAGGGACTAACACTGAAGCTTTCTTT. It encodes CARRTGTNTEAFF.

This sequence joins TRBV7-9 and TRBJ2-7; 9 nucleotides line up with TRBD1. Germline-derived CDR1 and CDR2 are SEHNR and FQNEAQ (reference sequence). This CDR3 spans 15 amino acids. Trimming removed 1 base from V and 5 bases from J; junction bases left unmatched: 6. For the CDR3, the DNA is TGTGCCAGCAGCTTAGTAGGGACAGGGAACAACGAGCAGTACTTC. It yields the protein CASSLVGTGNNEQYF.

The rearrangement uses TRBV12-3 or TRBV12-4 and TRBJ2-2; D unresolved. The CDR3 spans 13 residues. V was pared by 11 bases and J by 3 bases, with 13 bases between. The DNA for the CDR3 is TGTGCCTTTCGGAATAGTGACACCGGGGAGCTGTTTTTT. It encodes CAFRNSDTGELFF.

V and J are TRBV11-2 and TRBJ1-1; D is ambiguous. This CDR3 has 12 residues. Germline assignment: CDR1 SGHAT and CDR2 FQNNGV. Deletions cut 4 bases from V and 6 bases from J, with 9 bases between. This CDR3 reads CASSSLNPEAFF. The CDR3 DNA sequence: TGTGCCAGCAGCTCCCTTAACCCTGAAGCTTTCTTT.

This clone was detected only once. This sequence joins TRBV28 and TRBJ1-3; the D gene is possibly TRBD1 (5 bases). The CDR3 totals 14 residues. The V end lost 7 bases, the J end lost 2 bases, and 12 bases lay between the germline ends. Germline lookup yields CDR1 MDHEN and CDR2 SYDVKM. CDR3 loop: CASTPGGAGNTIYF. CDR3 in DNA: TGTGCCAGCACCCCGGGGGGTGCTGGAAACACCATATATTTT.

This chain connects TRBV19 to TRBJ2-1, with D maybe TRBD2 (5 bases). The germline CDR1 and CDR2 sequences are LNHDA and SQIVND (reference sequence). The CDR3 is made up of 15 amino acids. Trimming stripped 6 bases from V and 5 bases from J, with 17 bases between. This chain's CDR3 is CASRVGVRANNEQFF. The CDR3 nucleotides read TGTGCCAGTAGGGTCGGGGTCAGAGCTAACAATGAGCAGTTCTTC.

The chain carries TRBV5-6 and TRBJ1-5, with D tentatively TRBD1 (6 bases). The ends were cut back, 2 bases at V and 0 bases at J, with 9 bases in the middle. The CDR3 has 15 residues. Germline-derived CDR1 and CDR2 are SGHDT and YYEEEE. The CDR3 DNA is TGTGCCAGCAGCTTAAGGGGGTATAGCAATCAGCCCCAGCATTTT. It codes for CASSLRGYSNQPQHF. Drawing the rest from reference TRBV5-6 and TRBJ1-5, the complete variable domain is DAGVTQSPTHLIKTRGQQVTLRCSPKSGHDTVSWYQQALGQGPQFIFQYYEEEERQRGNFPDRFSGHQFPNYSSELNVNALLLGDSALYLCASSLRGYSNQPQHFGDGTRLSIL.

This clone was detected only once. The V call is TRBV7-2, the J call TRBJ1-2, with unresolved D. Germline V gives CDR1 SGHTA, CDR2 FQGNSA. The length of the CDR3 is 14 residues. Trimming cost V 3 bases and J 0 bases, with 8 bases left between them. The CDR3 nucleotides are TGTGCCAGCAGCTTCAGCCTCTCTAACTATGGCTACACCTTC. Encoded protein: CASSFSLSNYGYTF.

The chain recombines TRBV7-2 with TRBJ2-1, with D hard to call. The CDR3 extends over 14 amino acids. Germline lookup yields CDR1 SGHTA and CDR2 FQGNSA. V lost 1 base and J lost 4, with 8 bases in between. This CDR3 reads CASSLEVSYNEQFF. CDR3 bases: TGTGCCAGCAGCTTAGAGGTCTCTTACAATGAGCAGTTCTTC.

A single count supports this clone. This sequence joins TRBV7-9 and TRBJ2-7; 11 nucleotides line up with TRBD1. The germline V gene has CDR1 SEHNR and CDR2 FQNEAQ (reference sequence). This CDR3 region has 14 residues. The junction had 2 bases not matched to a gene; V was cut back by 4 bases and J by 3 bases. As DNA, the CDR3 is TGTGCCAGCAGCTACGGGACAGGGGGCTACGAGCAGTACTTC. Translated, it gives CASSYGTGGYEQYF. The full variable domain, its missing parts supplied by reference TRBV7-9 and TRBJ2-7, is DTGVSQNPRHKITKRGQNVTFRCDPISEHNRLYWYRQTLGQGPEFLTYFQNEAQLEKSRLLSDRFSAERPKGSFSTLEIQRTEQGDSAMYLCASSYGTGGYEQYFGPGTRLTVT.

The chain is built from TRBV9 and TRBJ1-2, with no clear D. This CDR3 spans 13 amino acids. CDR1 is SGDLS and CDR2 is YYNGEE in the germline V gene. The V end was cut by 4 bases, the J end by 8 bases, with 15 bases between. CDR3 region: CASSPSGREGYTF. The CDR3 DNA is TGTGCCAGCAGCCCCTCCGGGCGGGAGGGCTACACCTTC.

The chain links TRBV5-6 to TRBJ2-3, with a possible D match to TRBD2 (7 bases). The CDR3 is made up of 16 amino acids. Germline values: CDR1 SGHDT, CDR2 YYEEEE. V was clipped by 4 bases and J by 6 bases, with 21 bases between them. The CDR3 coding sequence is TGTGCCAGCAGCCTCCGAGTGGGGGGGCCGATGGATACGCAGTATTTT. The encoded protein is CASSLRVGGPMDTQYF.